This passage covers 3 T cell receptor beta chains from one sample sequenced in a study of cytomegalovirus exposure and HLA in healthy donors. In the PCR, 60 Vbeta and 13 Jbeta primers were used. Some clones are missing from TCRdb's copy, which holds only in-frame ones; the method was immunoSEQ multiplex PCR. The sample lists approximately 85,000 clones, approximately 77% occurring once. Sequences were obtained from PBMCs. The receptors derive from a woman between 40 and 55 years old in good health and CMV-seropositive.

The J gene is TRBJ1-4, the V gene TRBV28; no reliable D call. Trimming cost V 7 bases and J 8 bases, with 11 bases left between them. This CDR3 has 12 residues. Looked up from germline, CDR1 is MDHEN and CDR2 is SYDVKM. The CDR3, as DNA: TGTGCCAGCACCCTAGATAAGGAAAAACTGTTTTTT. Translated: CASTLDKEKLFF.

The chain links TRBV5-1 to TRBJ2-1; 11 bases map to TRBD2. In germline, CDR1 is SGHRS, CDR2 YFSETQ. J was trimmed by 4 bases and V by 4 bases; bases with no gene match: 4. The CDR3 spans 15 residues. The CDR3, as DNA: TGCGCCAGCAGCGACGGGACTAGCGGTTACAATGAGCAGTTCTTC. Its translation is CASSDGTSGYNEQFF.

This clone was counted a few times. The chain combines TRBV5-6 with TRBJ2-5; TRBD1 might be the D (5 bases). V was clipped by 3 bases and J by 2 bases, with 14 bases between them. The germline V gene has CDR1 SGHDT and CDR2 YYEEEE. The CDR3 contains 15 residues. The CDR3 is CASSSLDSVQETQYF. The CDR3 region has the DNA TGTGCCAGCAGCTCCCTAGACAGCGTTCAAGAGACCCAGTACTTC.